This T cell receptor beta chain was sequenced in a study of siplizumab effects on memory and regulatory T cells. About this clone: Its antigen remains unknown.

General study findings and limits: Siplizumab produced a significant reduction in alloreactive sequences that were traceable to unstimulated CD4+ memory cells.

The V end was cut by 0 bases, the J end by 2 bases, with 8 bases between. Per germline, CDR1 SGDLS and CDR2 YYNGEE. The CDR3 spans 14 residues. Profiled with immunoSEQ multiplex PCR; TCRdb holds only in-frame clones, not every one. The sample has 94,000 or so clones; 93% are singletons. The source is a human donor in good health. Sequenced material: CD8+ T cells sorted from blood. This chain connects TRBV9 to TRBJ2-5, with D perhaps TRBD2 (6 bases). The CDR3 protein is CASSVDGGQETQYF. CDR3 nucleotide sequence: TGTGCCAGCAGCGTAGATGGGGGGCAAGAGACCCAGTACTTC.